Below are 11 T cell receptor beta chains sequenced from a single sample in a study of CD8+CD57+ T cells in acquired aplastic anemia. Investigators profiled TCR beta VDJ and CDR3 from genomic DNA template. MiXCR was run by TCRdb on the reads, yielding one entry per CDR3 protein. The sample holds a few hundred thousand distinct CDR3 sequences; approximately 70% are singletons and the top ten take less than 4%. The sample comprised sorted CD4+, CD8+, or CD8+CD57+ T cells (not recorded which) from PBMCs. The receptors derive from a human donor in good health, serving as a control.

The chain recombines TRBV11-2 with TRBJ1-6, with 11 bases aligning to TRBD1. Losses at the gene ends were 2 bases for V and 7 bases for J; bases not matched to a gene: 10. The CDR3 runs to 18 residues. Germline-derived CDR1 and CDR2 are SGHAT and FQNNGV. The CDR3 reads CASSLNPGQGASNSPLHF. CDR3 DNA: TGTGCCAGCAGCTTAAATCCCGGACAGGGGGCTTCGAATTCACCCCTCCACTTT.

There are a few counts of this clonotype. The J gene is TRBJ1-1, the V gene TRBV19; no reliable D call. This CDR3 is 14 amino acids long. The germline V gene encodes CDR1 LNHDA and CDR2 SQIVND (reference sequence). Deletions cut 4 bases from V and 1 base from J, with 10 bases between. CDR3 coding DNA: TGTGCCAGTAGTACCGACCTCGGGAACACTGAAGCTTTCTTT. Protein product: CASSTDLGNTEAFF.

Regarding this clonotype: No conserved phenylalanine or tryptophan is present at the end of the CDR3, so a read error is the likely explanation. The limits of the CDR3 on the DNA are not certain, so only TCRdb's listed CDR3 is given. The chain recombines TRBV7-2 with TRBJ2-3; the table's D call TRBD1 went unverified against the DNA. Germline assignment: CDR1 SGHTA and CDR2 FQGNSA. Ends included, the CDR3 has 14 residues. The CDR3 sequence is CASSLTRRTGTHLL.

The chain recombines TRBV14 with TRBJ2-6; either TRBD1 or TRBD2 may fit D (5 bases each). The ends were cut back, 3 bases at V and 2 bases at J, with 8 bases in the middle. The CDR3 totals 15 residues. Per germline, CDR1 SGHDN and CDR2 FVKESK. The CDR3 is CASSHGGTGANVLTF. CDR3 DNA: TGTGCCAGCAGCCATGGGGGTACTGGGGCCAACGTCCTGACTTTC.

About this clonotype itself: This is likely a read error, given that the CDR3 carries no conserved phenylalanine or tryptophan at its end. CDR3 coding DNA: TGTGCCAGCAGGGAGGGGCGGGACGTCTACCATGGATACACCGTA. It specifies CASREGRDVYHGYTV. The genes are TRBV2 and TRBJ1-2; D perhaps matches TRBD1 (5 bases). The CDR3 runs 15 residues. The germline V gene has CDR1 SNHLY and CDR2 FYNNEI.

This clonotype was recorded at least ten times. This chain connects TRBV19 to TRBJ2-2, with TRBD1 matching over 8 bases. The germline V gene encodes CDR1 LNHDA and CDR2 SQIVND (reference sequence). The V segment lost 6 bases and the J segment 1 base; nucleotides outside the gene matches: 4. CDR3 length: 15 amino acids. As DNA, the CDR3 is TGTGCCAGTAGGACAGGGGAGAAGAACACCGGGGAGCTGTTTTTT. Amino acids: CASRTGEKNTGELFF.

This clonotype appeared many times. V is TRBV9 and J is TRBJ1-3; D gene uncertain. V dropped 0 bases and J dropped 1 base, with 17 bases sitting between them. Germline CDR1 and CDR2: SGDLS and YYNGEE. The CDR3 is made up of 18 amino acids. CDR3: CASSVGVKGLGSGNTIYF. The CDR3 nucleotides are TGTGCCAGCAGCGTAGGGGTGAAAGGCCTCGGATCTGGAAACACCATATATTTT.

A note on this clonotype: At one boundary the junction diverges from the germline segment, which might be a read error. This chain joins TRBV9 and TRBJ2-7; D is uncertain. Germline V CDR1 and CDR2: SGDLS, YYNGEE. The CDR3 spans 14 residues. CDR3 DNA sequence: TGTGCCAGCAGCGGCGACCCAAGTTATGACGAGCTGTACTTC. Its translation is CASSGDPSYDELYF.

Notes on this clonotype: The junction differs from germline at one of its ends, possibly a read error. The chain is built from TRBV7-3 and TRBJ1-1; no reliable D call. Germline V gives CDR1 SGHTA, CDR2 FQGTGA. The CDR3 has 12 amino acids. The DNA for the CDR3 is TGTGCCAGCAGCTTAGCAACAGCCCCAGCTTTCTGG. This sequence encodes CASSLATAPAFW.

This clonotype was seen more than once but under ten times. The V and J genes are TRBV12-3 or TRBV12-4 and TRBJ2-7; no definite D call. This CDR3 contains 15 residues. V lost 5 bases and J 0 bases, leaving 14 bases between the germline ends. The CDR3 DNA follows: TGTGCCAGCAGTGCCCTCGGCGGAAGCTCCTACGAGCAGTACTTC. The encoded protein is CASSALGGSSYEQYF.

The rearrangement uses TRBV24-1 and TRBJ2-3; tentative D call: TRBD2 (6 bases). The CDR3 runs to 15 residues. V was cut by 4 bases and J by 1 base, with 11 bases left in between. Germline V gene lookup returns CDR1 KGHDR and CDR2 SFDVKD. The CDR3 nucleotides read TGTGCCACCAGTGAGATAAAGCGGGGCACAGATACGCAGTATTTT. The encoded protein is CATSEIKRGTDTQYF.